Following are 24 T cell receptor beta chains from one sample sequenced in a study of patients and donors after allogeneic stem cell transplantation. TCRdb reanalysed the RT-PCR reads using MiXCR and keeps one entry per CDR3 protein. The top ten clones hold around 50% of a sample with around 150,000 distinct CDR3 sequences, roughly two fifths of them seen once. The source material was blood, either unsorted or a sorted T cell fraction (not recorded which). Source of these receptors: a human donor who was either an allogeneic HSCT recipient or a stem cell or donor lymphocyte infusion donor (not recorded which). It is not recorded whose cells these are; they may come from a transplant donor.

The chain is built from TRBV12-3 or TRBV12-4 and TRBJ1-5; TRBD1 is a possible D gene (6 bases). Trimming took 8 bases from V and 2 from J, leaving 16 bases between them. The CDR3 is 15 amino acids. CDR3 sequence: CASGSGGWGNQPQHF. CDR3 in DNA: TGTGCCAGCGGGTCGGGGGGCTGGGGCAATCAGCCCCAGCATTTT.

V and J are TRBV28 and TRBJ2-1; D is possibly TRBD2 (6 bases). CDR3 length equals 14 residues. Germline values: CDR1 MDHEN, CDR2 SYDVKM. V gave up 5 bases and J gave up 9 bases, with 17 bases separating them. The CDR3 nucleotides read TGTGCCAGCAGTCCAAAACGGCGGGGCCCTGAGCAGTTCTTC. Encoded protein: CASSPKRRGPEQFF.

This clonotype was picked up many times. The chain's CDR3 is CASRVGRGTEAFF. The CDR3 region has the DNA TGTGCCAGCAGGGTGGGAAGGGGCACTGAAGCTTTCTTT. The chain recombines TRBV27 with TRBJ1-1, with D perhaps matching TRBD1 (5 bases). The V end lost 6 bases, the J end lost 4 bases, and 12 bases lay between the germline ends. The CDR3 runs 13 residues. Per germline, CDR1 MNHEY and CDR2 SMNVEV (reference sequence).

The chain carries TRBV2 and TRBJ2-5, with no clear D. CDR3 length equals 12 residues. CDR1 SNHLY and CDR2 FYNNEI come from the germline V gene. V was trimmed by 8 bases and J by 2 bases, leaving 9 bases between them. In nucleotides, the CDR3 is TGTGCCAGCCGGACGGAGCAAGAGACCCAGTACTTC. The encoded protein is CASRTEQETQYF.

In this sample, this clonotype turned up a few times. This rearrangement joins TRBV5-5 to TRBJ1-1; no firm D call. Per the germline V gene, CDR1 is SGHKS and CDR2 is YYEKEE (reference sequence). Trimming left V 4 bases short and J 5 bases short, with 12 bases between. The CDR3 is 13 amino acids. As DNA, the CDR3 is TGTGCCAGCAGCCGTGACTCGAGAACTGAAGCTTTCTTT. Its translation: CASSRDSRTEAFF. Filled out from reference TRBV5-5 and TRBJ1-1, the complete variable domain reads DAGVTQSPTHLIKTRGQQVTLRCSPISGHKSVSWYQQVLGQGPQFIFQYYEKEERGRGNFPDRFSARQFPNYSSELNVNALLLGDSALYLCASSRDSRTEAFFGQGTRLTVV.

This clonotype came up a few times. V gene TRBV27 combines with J gene TRBJ2-7, with TRBD1 matching over 7 bases. CDR1 and CDR2 (germline): MNHEY, SMNVEV (reference sequence). V shed 2 bases and J 3 bases; nucleotides not matched to a gene: 7. This CDR3 spans 15 amino acids. The CDR3 bases are TGTGCCAGCAGTTTAGAGACAGGGACCCTCTACGAGCAGTACTTC. As protein: CASSLETGTLYEQYF.

V and J are TRBV9 and TRBJ2-1; D gene uncertain. V gave up 0 bases and J gave up 0 bases, with 7 bases separating them. This CDR3 has 15 residues. Germline V CDR1 and CDR2: SGDLS, YYNGEE. The DNA for the CDR3 is TGTGCCAGCAGCGTAGGGAGTAGCTCCTACAATGAGCAGTTCTTC. Translating gives CASSVGSSSYNEQFF.

This clonotype was seen more than once but under ten times. This chain connects TRBV12-3 or TRBV12-4 to TRBJ2-1, with D perhaps matching TRBD2 (6 bases). The CDR3 has 17 amino acids. Between the trimmed V and J ends, which lost 5 bases and 1 base, there was a span of 18 bases. CDR3: CASSPLLGGDSYNEQFF. As DNA, the CDR3 is TGTGCCAGCAGTCCGCTCCTCGGGGGAGATTCCTACAATGAGCAGTTCTTC.

This chain's CDR3 is CASSLIGGSLYGYTF. The CDR3 bases are TGTGCCAGCAGTTTAATCGGGGGATCCCTCTATGGCTACACCTTC. This chain connects TRBV12-3 or TRBV12-4 to TRBJ1-2; possibly TRBD1 for D (5 bases). The CDR3 spans 15 residues. V dropped 2 bases and J dropped 4 bases, with 14 bases sitting between them.

The chain has TRBV7-2 and TRBJ1-1; 7 bases are a match to TRBD1. The germline V gene encodes CDR1 SGHTA and CDR2 FQGNSA. V shed 1 base, J shed 4 bases, and the junction held 6 bases outside the gene matches. The CDR3 totals 15 residues. In DNA, the CDR3 is TGTGCCAGCAGCTTAGACGGCAGGGGGTTCACTGAAGCTTTCTTT. Amino acids: CASSLDGRGFTEAFF.

J is TRBJ2-2 and V is TRBV10-3, with D tentatively TRBD1 or TRBD2 (5 bases each). The V end lost 10 bases, the J end lost 5 bases, and 20 bases lay between the germline ends. The CDR3 loop spans 15 amino acids. The germline V gene encodes CDR1 ENHRY and CDR2 SYGVKD. The CDR3 DNA reads as TGTGCCACCGGGGAACAGGCCCAGGATACCGGGGAGCTGTTTTTT. Translated, it gives CATGEQAQDTGELFF.

This chain joins TRBV12-3 or TRBV12-4 and TRBJ1-5; weak D call: TRBD1 (5 bases). V dropped 0 bases and J dropped 2 bases, with 20 bases sitting between them. The CDR3 is made up of 19 amino acids. CDR3: CASSLALGTRNHGNQPQHF. The CDR3 bases are TGTGCCAGCAGTTTAGCGTTGGGGACCCGGAACCATGGCAATCAGCCCCAGCATTTT.

J is TRBJ1-1 and V is TRBV12-3 or TRBV12-4; D is undetermined. V lost 1 base, J lost 5 bases, and 11 bases lay in between. This CDR3 spans 14 amino acids. CDR3 sequence (DNA): TGTGCCAGCAGTTTAGGTCCCGGCTCGACTGAAGCTTTCTTT. Amino acids: CASSLGPGSTEAFF.

This rearrangement joins TRBV9 to TRBJ1-1, with no clear D. The CDR3 is 14 residues long. Germline CDR1 reads SGDLS; CDR2 reads YYNGEE. The V gene lost 0 bases and the J gene lost 0 bases, with 6 bases spanning the gap. CDR3 bases: TGTGCCAGCAGCGTAGCAGGCTTGAACACTGAAGCTTTCTTT. Its translation is CASSVAGLNTEAFF.

This clonotype was recorded a few times. The chain links TRBV20-1 to TRBJ1-2; 7 bases match TRBD1. Germline loops: CDR1 DFQATT, CDR2 SNEGSKA (reference sequence). J gave up 2 bases and V 6 bases, and 12 bases lay outside the gene matches. The CDR3 has 15 amino acids. The CDR3 reads CSASPRQGGNYGYTF. The DNA for the CDR3 is TGCAGTGCCAGCCCCCGGCAAGGGGGCAACTATGGCTACACCTTC.

This clonotype turned up a few times. CDR3 in DNA: TGCAGTGCTAGAGATTGGGCGGGGCAAGAGTATGGCTACACCTTC. It yields the protein CSARDWAGQEYGYTF. V usage is TRBV20-1 and J usage is TRBJ1-2; TRBD1 is a possible D gene (5 bases). This CDR3 comprises 15 residues. The V and J ends lost 0 bases and 5 bases respectively, with 16 bases between them. CDR1 DFQATT and CDR2 SNEGSKA come from the germline V gene (reference sequence).

This clonotype was picked up a small number of times. V is TRBV4-2 and J is TRBJ1-1; D ambiguous. This CDR3 has 14 amino acids. Trimming took 4 bases from V and 1 from J, leaving 10 bases between them. Germline CDR1 is LGHNA and CDR2 is YNFKEQ. This CDR3 is CASSRPFQNTEAFF. The CDR3 nucleotides are TGTGCCAGCAGCCGCCCTTTCCAGAACACTGAAGCTTTCTTT.

V and J are TRBV20-1 and TRBJ1-5; no reliable D call. The CDR3 has 13 residues. The germline gives CDR1 DFQATT, CDR2 SNEGSKA (reference sequence). Trimming removed 4 bases from V and 0 bases from J, with 7 bases in between. The CDR3 reads CSATVLSNQPQHF. Written as DNA, the CDR3 is TGCAGTGCTACGGTCCTTAGCAATCAGCCCCAGCATTTT.

The genes are TRBV29-1 and TRBJ2-7, with D perhaps TRBD1 (6 bases). Trimming cost V 7 bases and J 6 bases, with 16 bases left between them. From germline, CDR1 is SQVTM and CDR2 ANQGSEA. This CDR3 spans 12 amino acids. The CDR3 loop is CSAQTPRGEQYV. DNA of the CDR3: TGCAGCGCCCAGACGCCCAGGGGCGAGCAGTACGTC.

A few counts support this clonotype. This sequence joins TRBV5-1 and TRBJ1-1; D remains unclear. Trimming pared 0 bases from V and 10 bases from J, leaving 16 bases between. Germline CDR1 and CDR2: SGHRS and YFSETQ. This CDR3 spans 14 amino acids. CDR3 region: CASSLATDQGGAFF. The CDR3 region has the DNA TGCGCCAGCAGCTTGGCCACCGACCAAGGTGGAGCTTTCTTT.

V and J are TRBV27 and TRBJ2-2; 14 bases are a match to TRBD2. V trimming: 5 bases; J trimming: 8 bases; junction bases outside the gene matches: 7. The CDR3 is made up of 16 amino acids. Germline V gene sequence: CDR1 MNHEY, CDR2 SMNVEV (reference sequence). DNA of the CDR3: TGTGCCAGCAGTCTCTCGGGACTAGCGGGGGTAGGGGAGCTGTTTTTT. The encoded protein is CASSLSGLAGVGELFF.

The chain has TRBV9 and TRBJ2-3, with TRBD2 identical over 15 bases. Trimming cost V 0 bases and J 4 bases; bases outside gene matches: 9. The CDR3 is 19 residues long. Germline CDR1 is SGDLS and CDR2 is YYNGEE. The CDR3 loop is CASSVARTSGGDPADTQYF. In DNA, the CDR3 is TGTGCCAGCAGCGTAGCGAGGACTAGCGGGGGGGACCCAGCAGATACGCAGTATTTT.

V is TRBV6-5 and J is TRBJ2-3; no firm D call. CDR1 MNHEY and CDR2 SVGAGI come from the germline V gene. The CDR3 runs to 12 residues. V was pared by 5 bases and J by 5 bases, with 8 bases between. CDR3 sequence: CASSPHLDTQYF. CDR3 DNA: TGTGCCAGCAGTCCCCATTTAGATACGCAGTATTTT.

The genes are TRBV11-2 and TRBJ1-1; the match to TRBD1 covers 9 bases. V was pared by 6 bases and J by 3 bases, with 5 bases of the junction left unmatched. The length of the CDR3 is 14 residues. The germline CDR1 and CDR2 sequences are SGHAT and FQNNGV. Here the CDR3 DNA reads TGTGCCAGCAGTACGACAGGGGGTTACACTGAAGCTTTCTTT. As protein: CASSTTGGYTEAFF.